This paragraph covers one T cell receptor (beta chain) sequence. The data are from a study of T cell responses to AZD1222 COVID-19 vaccine. Repertoires were generated with immunoSEQ multiplex PCR, while TCRdb's copy carries only in-frame clones and drops some. The sample comprises about 120,000 clones, around 92% of which are singletons, and 1.1% rests with the top ten. This CDR3 is 13 amino acids long. Germline assignment: CDR1 SGHTA and CDR2 FQGNSA. Trimming removed 8 bases from V and 6 bases from J, with 16 bases in between. This chain connects TRBV7-2 to TRBJ1-1; no clear D. This clonotype was sampled from an adult in good health. The sample consisted of peripheral blood, taken on day 0 of AZD1222 vaccination. The CDR3 here is CASGSRGWAEAFF. CDR3 sequence (DNA): TGTGCCAGCGGGTCTCGTGGGTGGGCTGAAGCTTTCTTT.